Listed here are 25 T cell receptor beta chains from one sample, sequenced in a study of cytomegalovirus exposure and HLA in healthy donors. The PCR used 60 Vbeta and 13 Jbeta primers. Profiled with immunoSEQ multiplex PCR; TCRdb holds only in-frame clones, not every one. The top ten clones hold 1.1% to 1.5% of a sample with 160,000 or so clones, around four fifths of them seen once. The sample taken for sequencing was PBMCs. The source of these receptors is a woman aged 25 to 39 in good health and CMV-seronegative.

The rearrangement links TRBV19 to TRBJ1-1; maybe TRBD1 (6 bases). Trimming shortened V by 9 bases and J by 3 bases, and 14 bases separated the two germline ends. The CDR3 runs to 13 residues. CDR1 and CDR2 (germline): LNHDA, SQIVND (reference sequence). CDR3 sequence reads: CASRRTEDTEAFF. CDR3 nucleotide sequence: TGTGCCAGCCGGCGGACAGAGGACACTGAAGCTTTCTTT.

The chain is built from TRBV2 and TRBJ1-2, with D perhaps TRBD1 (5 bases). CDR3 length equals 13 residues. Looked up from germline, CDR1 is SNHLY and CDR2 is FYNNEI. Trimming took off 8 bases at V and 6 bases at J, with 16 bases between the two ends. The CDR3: CASSFTGEDGYTF. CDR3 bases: TGTGCCAGCTCTTTTACAGGAGAGGATGGCTACACCTTC.

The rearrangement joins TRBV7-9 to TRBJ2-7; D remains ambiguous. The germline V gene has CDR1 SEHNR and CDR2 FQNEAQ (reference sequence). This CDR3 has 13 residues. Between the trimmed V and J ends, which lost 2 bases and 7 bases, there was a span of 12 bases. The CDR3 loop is CASSLKSLREQYF. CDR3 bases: TGTGCCAGCAGCTTAAAAAGTCTCCGGGAGCAGTACTTC.

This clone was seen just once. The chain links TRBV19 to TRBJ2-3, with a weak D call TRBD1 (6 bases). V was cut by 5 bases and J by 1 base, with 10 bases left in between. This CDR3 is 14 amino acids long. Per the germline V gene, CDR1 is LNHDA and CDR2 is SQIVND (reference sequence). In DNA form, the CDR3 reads TGTGCCAGTAGTGACCGACAGGGCACAGATACGCAGTATTTT. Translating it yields CASSDRQGTDTQYF.

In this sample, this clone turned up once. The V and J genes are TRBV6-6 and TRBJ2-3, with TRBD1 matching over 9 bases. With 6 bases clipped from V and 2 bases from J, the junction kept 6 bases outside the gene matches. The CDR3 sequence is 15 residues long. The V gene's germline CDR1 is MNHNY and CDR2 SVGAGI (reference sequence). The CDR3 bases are TGTGCCAGCAGGGACCGGGACAGGGCCACAGATACGCAGTATTTT. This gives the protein CASRDRDRATDTQYF.

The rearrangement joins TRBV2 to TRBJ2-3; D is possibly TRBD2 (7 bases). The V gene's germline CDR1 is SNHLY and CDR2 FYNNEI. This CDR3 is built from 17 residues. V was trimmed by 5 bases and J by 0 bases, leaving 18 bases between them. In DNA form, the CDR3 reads TGTGCCAGCAGTCAAGAAGGGGGGGCTTTTAGCACAGATACGCAGTATTTT. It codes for CASSQEGGAFSTDTQYF.

CDR3 sequence reads: CAWSGRRDNSPLHF. Written as DNA, the CDR3 is TGTGCCTGGAGTGGCCGGAGGGATAATTCACCCCTCCACTTT. This sequence joins TRBV30 and TRBJ1-6; D unclear. The germline V gene encodes CDR1 GTSNPN and CDR2 SVGIG (reference sequence). Trimming pared 1 base from V and 5 bases from J, leaving 9 bases between. CDR3 length: 14 residues.

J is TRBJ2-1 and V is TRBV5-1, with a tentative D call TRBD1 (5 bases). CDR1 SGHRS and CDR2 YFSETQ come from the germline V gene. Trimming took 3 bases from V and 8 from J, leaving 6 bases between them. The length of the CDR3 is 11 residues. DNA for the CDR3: TGCGCCAGCAGCTGGGGCGATGAGCAGTTCTTC. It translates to CASSWGDEQFF. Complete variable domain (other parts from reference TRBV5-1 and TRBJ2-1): KAGVTQTPRYLIKTRGQQVTLSCSPISGHRSVSWYQQTPGQGLQFLFEYFSETQRNKGNFPGRFSGRQFSNSRSEMNVSTLELGDSALYLCASSWGDEQFFGPGTRLTVL.

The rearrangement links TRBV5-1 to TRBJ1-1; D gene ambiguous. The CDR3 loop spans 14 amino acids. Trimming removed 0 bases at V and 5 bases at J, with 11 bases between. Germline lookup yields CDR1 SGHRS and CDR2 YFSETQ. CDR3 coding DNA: TGCGCCAGCAGCTTGGAGTTATCGGAGACTGAAGCTTTCTTT. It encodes CASSLELSETEAFF.

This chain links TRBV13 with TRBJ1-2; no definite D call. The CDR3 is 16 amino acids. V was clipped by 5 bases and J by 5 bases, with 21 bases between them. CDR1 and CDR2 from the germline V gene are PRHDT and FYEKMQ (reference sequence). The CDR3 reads CASSRLPSDGLYGYTF. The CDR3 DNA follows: TGTGCCAGCAGCCGTCTCCCCTCGGACGGACTTTATGGCTACACCTTC.

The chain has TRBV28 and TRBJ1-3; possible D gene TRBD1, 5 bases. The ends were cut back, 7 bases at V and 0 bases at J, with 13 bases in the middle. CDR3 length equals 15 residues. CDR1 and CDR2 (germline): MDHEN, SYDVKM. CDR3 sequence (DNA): TGTGCCAGCAAAGGGGCGTTCGACTCTGGAAACACCATATATTTT. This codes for CASKGAFDSGNTIYF. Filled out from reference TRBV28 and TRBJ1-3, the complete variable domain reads DVKVTQSSRYLVKRTGEKVFLECVQDMDHENMFWYRQDPGLGLRLIYFSYDVKMKEKGDIPEGYSVSREKKERFSLILESASTNQTSMYLCASKGAFDSGNTIYFGEGSWLTVV.

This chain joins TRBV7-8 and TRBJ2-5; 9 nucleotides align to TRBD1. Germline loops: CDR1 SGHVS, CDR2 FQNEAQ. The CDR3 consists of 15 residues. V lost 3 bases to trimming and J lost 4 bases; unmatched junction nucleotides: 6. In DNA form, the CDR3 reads TGTGCCAGCAGCTTTGGTGGACAGGGGAGAGAGACCCAGTACTTC. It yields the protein CASSFGGQGRETQYF.

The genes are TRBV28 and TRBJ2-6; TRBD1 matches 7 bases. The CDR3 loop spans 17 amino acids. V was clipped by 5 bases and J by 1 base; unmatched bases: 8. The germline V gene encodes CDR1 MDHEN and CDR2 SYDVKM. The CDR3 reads CASSPGGGLSGANVLTF. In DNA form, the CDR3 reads TGTGCCAGCAGTCCAGGGGGTGGGCTGTCTGGGGCCAACGTCCTGACTTTC.

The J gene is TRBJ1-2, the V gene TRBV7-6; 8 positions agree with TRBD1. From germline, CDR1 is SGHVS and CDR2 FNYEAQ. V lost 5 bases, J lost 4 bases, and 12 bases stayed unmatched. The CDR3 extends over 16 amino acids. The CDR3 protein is CASSPTQGAASYGYTF. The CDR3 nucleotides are TGTGCCAGCAGCCCGACCCAGGGGGCCGCGAGCTATGGCTACACCTTC.

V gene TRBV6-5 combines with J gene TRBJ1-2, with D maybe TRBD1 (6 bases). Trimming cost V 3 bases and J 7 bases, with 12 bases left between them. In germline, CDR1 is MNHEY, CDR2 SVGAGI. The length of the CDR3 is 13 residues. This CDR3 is CASSYPDRRGYTF. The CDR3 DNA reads TGTGCCAGCAGTTATCCTGACAGGCGTGGCTACACCTTC.

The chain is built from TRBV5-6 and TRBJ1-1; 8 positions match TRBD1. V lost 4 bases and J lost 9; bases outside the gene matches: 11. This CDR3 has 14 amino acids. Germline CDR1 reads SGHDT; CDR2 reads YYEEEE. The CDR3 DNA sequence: TGTGCCAGCAGCCGGCGTTCCAGGGGGCCACAAGCTTTCTTT. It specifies CASSRRSRGPQAFF.

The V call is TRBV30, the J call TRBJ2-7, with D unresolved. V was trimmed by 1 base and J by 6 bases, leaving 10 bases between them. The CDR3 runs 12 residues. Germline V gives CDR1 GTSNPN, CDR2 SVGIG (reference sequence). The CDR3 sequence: CAWSATALEQYF. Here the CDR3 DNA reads TGTGCCTGGAGTGCTACAGCCCTCGAGCAGTACTTC.

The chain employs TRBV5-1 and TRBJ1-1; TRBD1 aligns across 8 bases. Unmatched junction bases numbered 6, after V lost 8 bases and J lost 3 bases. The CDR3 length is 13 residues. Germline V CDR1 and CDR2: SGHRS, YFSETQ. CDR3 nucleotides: TGCGCCAGTAAGACAGGGGAGGACACTGAAGCTTTCTTT. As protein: CASKTGEDTEAFF.

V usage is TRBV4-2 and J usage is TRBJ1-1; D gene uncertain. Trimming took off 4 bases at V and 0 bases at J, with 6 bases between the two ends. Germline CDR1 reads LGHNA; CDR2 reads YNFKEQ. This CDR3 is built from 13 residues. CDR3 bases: TGTGCCAGCAGCCTGGAGATGAACACTGAAGCTTTCTTT. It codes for CASSLEMNTEAFF.

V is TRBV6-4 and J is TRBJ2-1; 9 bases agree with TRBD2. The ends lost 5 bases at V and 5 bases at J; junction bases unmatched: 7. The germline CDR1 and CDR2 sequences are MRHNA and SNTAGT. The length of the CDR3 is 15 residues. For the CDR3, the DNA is TGTGCCAGCAGTAAGGGCGGGGGGGCTCACAATGAGCAGTTCTTC. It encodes CASSKGGGAHNEQFF.

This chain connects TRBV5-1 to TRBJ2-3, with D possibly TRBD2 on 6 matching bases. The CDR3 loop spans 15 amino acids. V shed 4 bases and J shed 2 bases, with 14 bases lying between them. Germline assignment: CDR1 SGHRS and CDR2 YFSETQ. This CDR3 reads CASSATGVITDTQYF. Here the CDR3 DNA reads TGCGCCAGCAGCGCCACGGGGGTTATCACAGATACGCAGTATTTT.

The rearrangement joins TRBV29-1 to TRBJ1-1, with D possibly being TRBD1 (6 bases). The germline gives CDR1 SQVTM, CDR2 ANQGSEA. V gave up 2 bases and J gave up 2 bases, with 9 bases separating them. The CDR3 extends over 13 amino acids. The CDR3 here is CSVERTENTEAFF. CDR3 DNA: TGCAGCGTTGAAAGGACAGAAAACACTGAAGCTTTCTTT.

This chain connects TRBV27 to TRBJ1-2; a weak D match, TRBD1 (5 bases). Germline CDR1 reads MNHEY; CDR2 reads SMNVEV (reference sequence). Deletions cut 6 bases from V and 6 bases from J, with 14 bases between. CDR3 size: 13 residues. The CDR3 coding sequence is TGTGCCAGCAGACTCGCGGGGGTGAATGGCTACACCTTC. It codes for CASRLAGVNGYTF.

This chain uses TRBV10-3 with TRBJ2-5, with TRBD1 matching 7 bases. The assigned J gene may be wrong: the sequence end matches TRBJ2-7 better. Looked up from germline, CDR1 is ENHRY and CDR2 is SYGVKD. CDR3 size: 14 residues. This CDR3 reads CAISESNRGYEQYF. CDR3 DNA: TGTGCCATCAGTGAGTCTAACAGGGGCTACGAGCAGTACTTC.

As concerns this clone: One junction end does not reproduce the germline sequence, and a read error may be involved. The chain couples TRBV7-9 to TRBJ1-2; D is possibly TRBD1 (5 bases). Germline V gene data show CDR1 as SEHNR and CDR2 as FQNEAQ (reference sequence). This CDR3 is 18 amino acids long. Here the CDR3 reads CSSSPSASTGIPFYGYTF. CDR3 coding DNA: TGTTCCAGCAGCCCGAGTGCCAGTACAGGAATTCCTTTCTATGGCTACACCTTC.